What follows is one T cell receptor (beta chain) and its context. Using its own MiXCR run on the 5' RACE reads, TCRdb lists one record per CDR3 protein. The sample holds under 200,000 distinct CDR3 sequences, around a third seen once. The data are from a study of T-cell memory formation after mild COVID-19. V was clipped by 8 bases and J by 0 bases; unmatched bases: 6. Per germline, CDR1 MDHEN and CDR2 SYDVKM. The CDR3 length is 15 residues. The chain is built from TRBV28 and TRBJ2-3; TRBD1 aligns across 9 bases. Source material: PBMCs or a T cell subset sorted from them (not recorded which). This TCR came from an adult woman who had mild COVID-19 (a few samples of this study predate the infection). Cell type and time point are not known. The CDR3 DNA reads TGTGCCAGCCGAGGACAGGGGCCAAGCACAGATACGCAGTATTTT. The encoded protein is CASRGQGPSTDTQYF.